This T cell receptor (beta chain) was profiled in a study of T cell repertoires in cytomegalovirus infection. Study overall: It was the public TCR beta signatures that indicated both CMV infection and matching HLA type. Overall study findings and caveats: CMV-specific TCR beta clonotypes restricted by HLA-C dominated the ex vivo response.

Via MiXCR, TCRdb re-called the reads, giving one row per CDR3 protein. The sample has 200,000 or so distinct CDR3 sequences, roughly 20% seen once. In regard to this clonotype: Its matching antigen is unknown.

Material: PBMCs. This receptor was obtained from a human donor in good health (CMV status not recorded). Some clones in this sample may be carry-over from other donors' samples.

The CDR3 protein is CASSPGTGFQQFF. The CDR3 nucleotides are TGTGCCAGCAGTCCCGGGACAGGATTTCAGCAGTTCTTC. The rearrangement joins TRBV6-2 or TRBV6-3 to TRBJ2-1; 8 bases align to TRBD1. Germline lookup yields CDR1 MNHEY and CDR2 SVGEGT. The CDR3 spans 13 residues. V was pared by 5 bases and J by 11 bases, with 8 bases of the junction left unmatched.